This T cell receptor beta chain originates from a study of PD-1 blockade in classical Hodgkin lymphoma. Findings and caveats of the study: Anyone who began nivolumab under 1 year after ASCT was excluded. What caused the repertoire differences, perhaps disease activity or prior therapy, remains undefined. Newly diagnosed patients reportedly trailed healthy donors in baseline TCR diversity. Patients newly diagnosed and complete responders had comparable baseline diversity.

To note about this clone: Its antigen is undetermined.

The assay was immunoSEQ multiplex PCR, and TCRdb's table has in-frame clones only and misses some. The profile shows tens of thousands of clones, approximately 81% of them singletons. This CDR3 has 16 amino acids. V lost 4 bases and J 0 bases, leaving 14 bases between the germline ends. The germline CDR1 and CDR2 sequences are MGHRA and YSYEKL. All trial patients relapsed after autologous stem cell transplantation. Sequencing used peripheral blood mononuclear cells (PBMCs), obtained before the second cycle of nivolumab. The V call is TRBV4-1, the J call TRBJ2-3; D possibly matches TRBD1 or TRBD2 (5 bases each). This clonotype was obtained from a human donor with classical Hodgkin lymphoma. CDR3 loop: CASSPFPGSSTDTQYF. DNA of the CDR3: TGCGCCAGCAGCCCCTTCCCAGGGAGCAGCACAGATACGCAGTATTTT.